Sequencing of this T cell receptor (beta chain) was carried out in a study of blood T cells in healthy people across ages. About the research overall: In model experiments, template switching was able to capture about one barcoded beta molecule for every two T cells that were present.

Germline V gene data show CDR1 as SGDLS and CDR2 as YYNGEE. The trim removed 4 bases at V and 5 bases at J, leaving 14 bases unmatched. CDR3 length: 17 amino acids. The extraction recovered at least 5.5 micrograms of total RNA per sample. With a J-beta primer mix and a sample-barcoded 5' primer, a second PCR ran 7 to 11 cycles. TCRdb processed the 5' RACE reads anew with MiXCR; each CDR3 protein has one entry. The sample includes over 1.5 million distinct CDR3 sequences, about 50% of them seen just once. Sequencing was done on a sample of blood. The receptor was isolated from a woman in her 40s in good health. The genes are TRBV9 and TRBJ2-3; 9 nucleotides align to TRBD2. CDR3 DNA: TGTGCCAGCAGCCCCGCCGGTGTGCGGGGGGGCCAAGATACGCAGTATTTT. Residues: CASSPAGVRGGQDTQYF. Full variable domain (rest looked up from reference TRBV9 and TRBJ2-3): DSGVTQTPKHLITATGQRVTLRCSPRSGDLSVYWYQQSLDQGLQFLIQYYNGEERAKGNILERFSAQQFPDLHSELNLSSLELGDSALYFCASSPAGVRGGQDTQYFGPGTRLTVL.